This is a list of T cell receptor beta chains from one sample in a study of blood T cell repertoires in COVID-19. Produced via immunoSEQ multiplex PCR; TCRdb's table is partial and in-frame only. Here the sample spans 250,000 to 400,000 clones, 90% being singletons. Sequencing was carried out using peripheral blood. These receptors originate from a woman in her twenties or thirties with COVID-19, enrolled during active disease. Each CDR3 is given with its conserved first and last residue. Fields, in order: clone size, V gene, D gene, J gene, CDR3 protein, CDR3 DNA. D genes are given only for firm matches. Part of the rows lack a size; the others show once, few, many or a class for expanded clones.

clone size: NA
V gene: TRBV10-3
D gene: TRBD2
J gene: TRBJ2-3
CDR3 protein: CAITKGLGTDTQYF
CDR3 DNA: TGTGCCATCACCAAAGGACTAGGCACAGATACGCAGTATTTT

clone size: many
V gene: TRBV7-6
D gene: TRBD2
J gene: TRBJ2-2
CDR3 protein: CASSLARPGQREWNTGELFF
CDR3 DNA: TGTGCCAGCAGCTTAGCGAGACCGGGCCAGCGGGAGTGGAACACCGGGGAGCTGTTTTTT

clone size: NA
V gene: TRBV4-2
D gene: NA
J gene: TRBJ1-1
CDR3 protein: CASSQETRNTEAFF
CDR3 DNA: TGTGCCAGCAGCCAAGAAACAAGGAACACTGAAGCTTTCTTT

clone size: NA
V gene: TRBV2
D gene: TRBD1
J gene: TRBJ1-5
CDR3 protein: CASSGGRGRLGNQPQHF
CDR3 DNA: TGTGCCAGCAGTGGTGGCAGGGGGCGTTTGGGCAATCAGCCCCAGCATTTT

clone size: NA
V gene: TRBV7-8
D gene: NA
J gene: TRBJ2-7
CDR3 protein: CASSLSLSVYTGAYEQYF
CDR3 DNA: TGTGCCAGCAGCTTAAGTTTATCCGTGTATACCGGGGCCTACGAGCAGTACTTC

clone size: once
V gene: TRBV30
D gene: TRBD1
J gene: TRBJ2-2
CDR3 protein: CAWSLRDRGAGELFF
CDR3 DNA: TGTGCCTGGAGTCTCCGGGACAGGGGGGCCGGGGAGCTGTTTTTT

clone size: NA
V gene: TRBV6-6
D gene: NA
J gene: TRBJ2-1
CDR3 protein: CASTLTSGGYNEQFF
CDR3 DNA: TGTGCCAGCACGCTAACGAGCGGAGGTTACAATGAGCAGTTCTTC

clone size: NA
V gene: TRBV19
D gene: NA
J gene: TRBJ1-3
CDR3 protein: CASSVTGSAGNTIYF
CDR3 DNA: TGTGCCAGTAGCGTTACGGGGTCCGCCGGAAACACCATATATTTT

clone size: NA
V gene: TRBV6-5
D gene: TRBD1
J gene: TRBJ1-5
CDR3 protein: CASRGRQGSDQPQHF
CDR3 DNA: TGTGCCAGCAGGGGAAGACAGGGCAGCGATCAGCCCCAGCATTTT

clone size: few
V gene: TRBV19
D gene: NA
J gene: TRBJ1-1
CDR3 protein: CASSGLEEITEAFF
CDR3 DNA: TGTGCCAGTAGCGGTTTAGAGGAGATCACTGAAGCTTTCTTT

clone size: NA
V gene: TRBV3-1/TRBV3-2
D gene: NA
J gene: TRBJ1-3
CDR3 protein: CASTLGKEGTLETPTIYF
CDR3 DNA: TGTGCCAGCACCCTCGGGAAAGAAGGAACTCTGGAAACACCAACCATATATTTT

clone size: once
V gene: TRBV19
D gene: TRBD1
J gene: TRBJ2-7
CDR3 protein: CASSPGTGATEDPYF
CDR3 DNA: TGTGCCAGTAGTCCCGGGACAGGGGCTACCGAGGATCCGTACTTC

clone size: NA
V gene: TRBV19
D gene: TRBD1
J gene: TRBJ1-5
CDR3 protein: CASSIRTGLGQPQHF
CDR3 DNA: TGTGCCAGTAGTATTCGGACAGGCCTGGGTCAGCCCCAGCATTTT

clone size: NA
V gene: TRBV7-3
D gene: NA
J gene: TRBJ2-3
CDR3 protein: CASSLHRGGGTDTQYF
CDR3 DNA: TGTGCCAGCAGCTTGCACAGGGGAGGTGGCACAGATACGCAGTATTTT

clone size: NA
V gene: TRBV15
D gene: NA
J gene: TRBJ1-4
CDR3 protein: CATSSGGYNEKLFF
CDR3 DNA: TGTGCCACCAGCAGCGGGGGATATAATGAAAAACTGTTTTTT

clone size: NA
V gene: TRBV12-5
D gene: NA
J gene: TRBJ1-2
CDR3 protein: CASGSISDGTNYGYTF
CDR3 DNA: TGTGCTAGTGGTTCCATATCAGACGGGACTAACTATGGCTACACCTTC

clone size: NA
V gene: TRBV7-8
D gene: NA
J gene: TRBJ2-1
CDR3 protein: CASSLTQAGTHVQNEQFF
CDR3 DNA: TGTGCCAGCAGCCTGACCCAGGCGGGCACTCACGTACAAAATGAGCAGTTCTTC

clone size: NA
V gene: TRBV4-1
D gene: TRBD1
J gene: TRBJ2-1
CDR3 protein: CASSQAGGRSYNEQFF
CDR3 DNA: TGCGCCAGCAGCCAGGCAGGGGGTCGCTCCTACAATGAGCAGTTCTTC

clone size: NA
V gene: TRBV5-1
D gene: NA
J gene: TRBJ2-5
CDR3 protein: CASRQAQETQYF
CDR3 DNA: TGCGCCAGCAGACAGGCCCAAGAGACCCAGTACTTC

clone size: NA
V gene: TRBV6-1
D gene: TRBD1
J gene: TRBJ2-7
CDR3 protein: CASSERGQGAGEQYF
CDR3 DNA: TGTGCCAGCAGTGAACGAGGACAGGGGGCAGGGGAGCAGTACTTC

clone size: NA
V gene: TRBV28
D gene: TRBD1
J gene: TRBJ1-5
CDR3 protein: CASSSGQGVGQPQHF
CDR3 DNA: TGTGCCAGCAGCAGTGGACAGGGTGTGGGTCAGCCCCAGCATTTT

clone size: NA
V gene: TRBV19
D gene: NA
J gene: TRBJ1-2
CDR3 protein: CASSPTGTTNYGYTF
CDR3 DNA: TGTGCCAGTAGTCCCACAGGGACTACTAACTATGGCTACACCTTC

clone size: NA
V gene: TRBV11-2
D gene: NA
J gene: TRBJ1-1
CDR3 protein: CASSLDWGGKAFF
CDR3 DNA: TGTGCCAGCAGCTTAGATTGGGGGGGTAAAGCTTTCTTT

clone size: NA
V gene: TRBV7-9
D gene: TRBD2
J gene: TRBJ2-2
CDR3 protein: CASSLVAGTGELFF
CDR3 DNA: TGTGCCAGCAGCTTAGTAGCGGGGACCGGGGAGCTGTTTTTT

clone size: NA
V gene: TRBV19
D gene: TRBD1
J gene: TRBJ1-1
CDR3 protein: CASSPNGGQGITEAFF
CDR3 DNA: TGTGCCAGTAGTCCCAACGGGGGACAGGGGATCACTGAAGCTTTCTTT

clone size: NA
V gene: TRBV7-7
D gene: NA
J gene: TRBJ2-5
CDR3 protein: CASSLGRVVQETQYF
CDR3 DNA: TGTGCCAGCAGCTTAGGCAGGGTGGTTCAAGAGACCCAGTACTTC

clone size: NA
V gene: TRBV30
D gene: NA
J gene: TRBJ1-2
CDR3 protein: CAWSRDTIYGYTF
CDR3 DNA: TGTGCCTGGAGTCGGGACACCATCTATGGCTACACCTTC

clone size: NA
V gene: TRBV6-1
D gene: NA
J gene: TRBJ1-1
CDR3 protein: CASSENRVSTEAFF
CDR3 DNA: TGTGCCAGCAGTGAAAATCGGGTAAGCACTGAAGCTTTCTTT

clone size: NA
V gene: TRBV2
D gene: TRBD1
J gene: TRBJ1-5
CDR3 protein: CASSVLRGQQPQHF
CDR3 DNA: TGTGCCAGCAGTGTGCTCAGGGGGCAACAGCCCCAGCATTTT

clone size: NA
V gene: TRBV6-7
D gene: NA
J gene: TRBJ1-1
CDR3 protein: CAAGRGTEAFF
CDR3 DNA: TGTGCCGCCGGAAGGGGGACTGAAGCTTTCTTT

clone size: NA
V gene: TRBV9
D gene: NA
J gene: TRBJ1-4
CDR3 protein: CASSTYSGDGEKLFF
CDR3 DNA: TGTGCCAGCAGCACCTACTCAGGGGATGGTGAAAAACTGTTTTTT

clone size: NA
V gene: TRBV11-2
D gene: NA
J gene: TRBJ2-1
CDR3 protein: CASSSTGQGIAGEEGEQFF
CDR3 DNA: TGTGCCAGCAGCTCCACGGGACAGGGAATAGCGGGAGAAGAGGGTGAGCAGTTCTTC

clone size: NA
V gene: TRBV7-3
D gene: NA
J gene: TRBJ1-6
CDR3 protein: CASSLQFNSPLHF
CDR3 DNA: TGTGCCAGCAGCTTACAGTTTAATTCACCCCTCCACTTT

clone size: NA
V gene: TRBV5-1
D gene: TRBD2
J gene: TRBJ2-7
CDR3 protein: CASRRLAGAVYEQYF
CDR3 DNA: TGCGCCAGCAGACGACTAGCGGGAGCGGTATACGAGCAGTACTTC

clone size: NA
V gene: TRBV2
D gene: NA
J gene: TRBJ1-1
CDR3 protein: CANTLGEGTEAFF
CDR3 DNA: TGTGCCAACACCTTAGGGGAAGGGACTGAAGCTTTCTTT

clone size: NA
V gene: TRBV10-3
D gene: TRBD1
J gene: TRBJ1-3
CDR3 protein: CAISLDRAMTIYF
CDR3 DNA: TGTGCCATCAGCCTTGACAGGGCAATGACCATATATTTT

clone size: NA
V gene: TRBV5-4
D gene: TRBD2
J gene: TRBJ2-1
CDR3 protein: CASSLGLAGGRWYNEQFF
CDR3 DNA: TGTGCCAGCAGCCTAGGACTAGCGGGAGGACGGTGGTACAATGAGCAGTTCTTC

clone size: NA
V gene: TRBV7-9
D gene: TRBD2
J gene: TRBJ2-1
CDR3 protein: CASLSGSVNKQFF
CDR3 DNA: TGTGCCTCCCTGAGCGGGAGTGTCAATAAGCAGTTCTTC

clone size: once
V gene: TRBV15
D gene: TRBD1
J gene: TRBJ1-1
CDR3 protein: CATSRGDRGNTEAFF
CDR3 DNA: TGTGCCACCAGCAGAGGGGACAGAGGGAACACTGAAGCTTTCTTT

clone size: NA
V gene: TRBV28
D gene: TRBD1
J gene: TRBJ1-1
CDR3 protein: CASSLGQLANTEAFF
CDR3 DNA: TGTGCCAGCAGTTTGGGACAGCTAGCGAACACTGAAGCTTTCTTT

clone size: NA
V gene: TRBV27
D gene: NA
J gene: TRBJ2-1
CDR3 protein: CASSELYNEQFF
CDR3 DNA: TGTGCCAGCAGTGAGCTTTACAATGAGCAGTTCTTC

clone size: NA
V gene: TRBV6-5
D gene: NA
J gene: TRBJ2-2
CDR3 protein: CASSYSARRNTGELFF
CDR3 DNA: TGTGCCAGCAGTTACTCAGCACGGAGAAACACCGGGGAGCTGTTTTTT

clone size: NA
V gene: TRBV9
D gene: NA
J gene: TRBJ1-6
CDR3 protein: CASSVGGGRQFNSPLHF
CDR3 DNA: TGTGCCAGCAGCGTAGGGGGGGGTAGACAGTTCAATTCACCCCTCCACTTT

clone size: NA
V gene: TRBV6-5
D gene: NA
J gene: TRBJ1-1
CDR3 protein: CASTPTQGLNTEAFF
CDR3 DNA: TGTGCCAGCACTCCCACCCAGGGCTTGAACACTGAAGCTTTCTTT

clone size: NA
V gene: TRBV6-4
D gene: NA
J gene: TRBJ1-5
CDR3 protein: CASSQDGHSNQPQHF
CDR3 DNA: TGTGCCAGCAGTCAAGACGGACATAGCAATCAGCCCCAGCATTTT

clone size: NA
V gene: TRBV19
D gene: NA
J gene: TRBJ2-5
CDR3 protein: CASSMWRTLYQETQYF
CDR3 DNA: TGTGCCAGTAGTATGTGGAGGACCTTGTACCAAGAGACCCAGTACTTC

clone size: NA
V gene: TRBV19
D gene: NA
J gene: TRBJ1-4
CDR3 protein: CASRELRGSDEKLFF
CDR3 DNA: TGTGCCAGTAGAGAGCTACGGGGGTCGGATGAAAAACTGTTTTTT

clone size: NA
V gene: TRBV11-2
D gene: NA
J gene: TRBJ1-3
CDR3 protein: CASSRPESLSGNTIYF
CDR3 DNA: TGTGCCAGCAGCCGCCCCGAGTCCCTCTCTGGAAACACCATATATTTT